This is a list of T cell receptor beta chains from one sample in a study of blood T cell repertoires in COVID-19. The assay was immunoSEQ multiplex PCR, and TCRdb's table has in-frame clones only and misses some. The repertoire has over 30,000 clones, roughly four fifths of them found once; the top ten carry approximately 3.3%. Sequenced material: peripheral blood. Receptor source: a man in his fifties with acute or convalescent COVID-19. Both conserved end residues are part of each CDR3. Fields, in order: clone size, J gene, V gene, D gene, CDR3 DNA, CDR3 protein. D genes are given only for firm matches. The listing skips clone size in some rows; elsewhere it reads once, few, many or a size class.

-,TRBJ2-1,TRBV12-3/TRBV12-4,-,TGTGCCAGCGGGGGGGCCGGTTACAATGAGCAGTTCTTC,CASGGAGYNEQFF
few,TRBJ2-7,TRBV4-1,TRBD1,TGCGCCAGCAGCCCCCCGTGGGTGGACAGGAACCACGAGCAGTACTTC,CASSPPWVDRNHEQYF
-,TRBJ2-5,TRBV27,-,TGTGCCAGCAGTTTATCTAGACAAGAGACCCAGTACTTC,CASSLSRQETQYF
-,TRBJ1-4,TRBV29-1,TRBD1,TGCAGCGTTGCGACAGGGGCGAGTGAAAAACTGTTTTTT,CSVATGASEKLFF
-,TRBJ1-2,TRBV19,TRBD1,TGTGCCAGTAGTCTGGGACAGGGGTCCTGGTATGGCTACACCTTC,CASSLGQGSWYGYTF
-,TRBJ1-3,TRBV4-1,TRBD1,TGCGCCAGCAGCCAAGATGGGACAGACGGAAACACCATATATTTT,CASSQDGTDGNTIYF
few,TRBJ1-6,TRBV15,TRBD1,TGTGCCACCAGCAGAGAAGGGACAGGGGGCGCCTATTATAATTCACCCCTCCACTTT,CATSREGTGGAYYNSPLHF
-,TRBJ1-2,TRBV28,TRBD1,TGTGCCAGCAGTTCCCCGACAGGGGGCGACTATGGCTACACCTTC,CASSSPTGGDYGYTF
-,TRBJ2-4,TRBV19,-,TGTGCCAGTAGCCCAGAAGGGACAAAGAAAAACATTCAGTACTTC,CASSPEGTKKNIQYF
-,TRBJ1-2,TRBV6-5,-,TGTGCCAGCAGTCTACAGGAGAACTATGGCTACACCTTC,CASSLQENYGYTF
-,TRBJ2-3,TRBV13,TRBD2,TGTGCCAGCAGCTTAGTGGGACTAGCGGGAGTAACAGATACGCAGTATTTT,CASSLVGLAGVTDTQYF
-,TRBJ1-2,TRBV19,-,TGTGCCACCAAACAGGGCCATACGGACTATGGCTACACCTTC,CATKQGHTDYGYTF
few,TRBJ2-1,TRBV7-9,TRBD2,TGTGCCAGCAGCTTAGGACTAGCGTGGTCCGAGAGCTCCTACAATGAGCAGTTCTTC,CASSLGLAWSESSYNEQFF
-,TRBJ2-6,TRBV14,-,TGTGCCAGCAGCCAAGATGTCTACAGCTCTGGGGCCAACGTCCTGACTTTC,CASSQDVYSSGANVLTF
-,TRBJ2-1,TRBV7-9,-,TGTGCCAGCTTGGCCAGGAGGGGCAATGAGCAGTTCTTC,CASLARRGNEQFF
-,TRBJ1-2,TRBV10-3,-,TGTGCCATCGGCCAGGGCAGGGGTGGGAAGAACTATGGCTACACCTTC,CAIGQGRGGKNYGYTF
few,TRBJ1-5,TRBV28,-,TGTGCCAGCAGTCCGGCGAGGGGTGGAGGGCAGCCCCAGCATTTT,CASSPARGGGQPQHF
once,TRBJ1-1,TRBV19,-,TGTGCCAGTAGTATGGACCGGGGGACTGAAGCTTTCTTT,CASSMDRGTEAFF
-,TRBJ1-5,TRBV2,-,TGTGCCAGCAGTCATGGTAGAGGTCAGCCCCAGCATTTT,CASSHGRGQPQHF
-,TRBJ2-3,TRBV5-1,-,TGCGCCTCGGAGGAGGGGAGCACAGATACGCAGTATTTT,CASEEGSTDTQYF
once,TRBJ2-5,TRBV7-6,-,TGTGCCAGCAGCTTATTCCCCCCCGGAGCTAAAGAGACCCAGTACTTC,CASSLFPPGAKETQYF
-,TRBJ2-6,TRBV6-2/TRBV6-3,-,TGTGCCACCAGCTTTACTGGGGCCAACGTCCTGACTTTC,CATSFTGANVLTF
-,TRBJ2-1,TRBV3-1/TRBV3-2,-,TGTGCCAGCAGCCAAGTATCTTATTGGACAGTCTACAATGAGCAGTTCTTC,CASSQVSYWTVYNEQFF
-,TRBJ1-3,TRBV7-8,TRBD1,TGTGCCAGCAGCTTAGGGACAGGAGGAAACACCATATATTTT,CASSLGTGGNTIYF
-,TRBJ1-6,TRBV5-6,-,TGTGCCAGCAGCCGGGGGGTCGGAGATTATTCACCCCTCCACTTT,CASSRGVGDYSPLHF
-,TRBJ2-1,TRBV7-3,TRBD2,TGTGCCAGCAGCTTACTAGCGGGGGGTTACAATGAGCAGTTCTTC,CASSLLAGGYNEQFF
-,TRBJ1-2,TRBV12-3/TRBV12-4,TRBD1,TGTGCCAACTCGGACAGGGGAAGGAATGGCTACACCTTC,CANSDRGRNGYTF
-,TRBJ1-6,TRBV27,TRBD1,TGTGCCAGCAGTACGGACAGGGTGCGATCACCCCTCCACTTT,CASSTDRVRSPLHF
-,TRBJ1-5,TRBV18,TRBD1,TGTGCCAGCTCACCAGGGACAGGGCCTGGGCAGCCCCAGCATTTT,CASSPGTGPGQPQHF
-,TRBJ2-3,TRBV7-9,TRBD2,TGTGCCAGCAGCTTCTCGACTAGCGGGAGCCCAGATACGCAGTATTTT,CASSFSTSGSPDTQYF
-,TRBJ2-6,TRBV5-4,-,TGTGCCAGCAGCTTGTCAGGGGCCAACGTCCTGACTTTC,CASSLSGANVLTF
-,TRBJ1-3,TRBV7-9,-,TGTGCCAGCAGCTCAGACTCTGGAAACACCATATATTTT,CASSSDSGNTIYF
-,TRBJ2-7,TRBV20-1,-,TGCAGTGCTACTCGGGGGTACGAGCAGTACTTC,CSATRGYEQYF
-,TRBJ2-2,TRBV5-5,-,TGTGCCAGCAGCTTGGTTATCACCGGGGAGCTGTTTTTT,CASSLVITGELFF
-,TRBJ2-5,TRBV7-8,-,TGTGCCAGCAGCTTAGTTACTCTAGAGACCCAGTACTTC,CASSLVTLETQYF
-,TRBJ1-2,TRBV19,TRBD1,TGTGCCAGTAGTAAAGGGACAGCCGCGAACTATGGCTACACCTTC,CASSKGTAANYGYTF
few,TRBJ1-1,TRBV12-5,-,TGTGCCTCCCTATTGAACACTGAAGCTTTCTTT,CASLLNTEAFF
few,TRBJ1-2,TRBV18,TRBD1,TGTGCCAGCTCACCCCCGGGACAGGGGGCGAGTGGCTACACCTTC,CASSPPGQGASGYTF
-,TRBJ2-3,TRBV9,TRBD1,TGTGCCAGCAGCGTAGGGGACAGGGGGCACACAGATACGCAGTATTTT,CASSVGDRGHTDTQYF
-,TRBJ2-3,TRBV4-2,-,TGTGCCAGCAGCCCCAGTAAAATGGCAGATACGCAGTATTTT,CASSPSKMADTQYF
-,TRBJ1-5,TRBV2,-,TGTGCCAGCAGTAGTGTCAGGCCTCCGACTATTGGTCAGCCCCAGCATTTT,CASSSVRPPTIGQPQHF
-,TRBJ2-1,TRBV5-1,TRBD2,TGCGCCAGCAGCTTGGTACTAGCGGGGGACTACAATGAGCAGTTCTTC,CASSLVLAGDYNEQFF
-,TRBJ2-7,TRBV4-2,-,TGTGCCAGCAGCCAAGATAACAGTGCTGAGCAGTACTTC,CASSQDNSAEQYF
-,TRBJ1-6,TRBV7-2,TRBD1,TGTGCCAGCAGCGGGACAGGCGCAAGCTCCTATAATTCACCCCTCCACTTT,CASSGTGASSYNSPLHF
-,TRBJ1-1,TRBV5-5,-,TGTGCCAGCAGCCCCGGACAGACGAACACTGAAGCTTTCTTT,CASSPGQTNTEAFF
few,TRBJ2-7,TRBV19,TRBD2,TGTGCCAGTAGCTCCGGGGGGGGCTACGAGCAGTACTTC,CASSSGGGYEQYF
-,TRBJ2-1,TRBV2,-,TGTGCCAGCAGCGTAGCGGAAATCTACTCGGCCAATGAGCAGTTCTTC,CASSVAEIYSANEQFF
-,TRBJ1-5,TRBV24-1,TRBD1,TGTGCCACTAAAGGACAGGGATTAAATCAGCCCCAGCATTTT,CATKGQGLNQPQHF
-,TRBJ1-2,TRBV6-1,-,TGTGCCAGCAGTGAATTAAGGGGGGGATCCGGCTACACCTTC,CASSELRGGSGYTF
-,TRBJ2-1,TRBV11-2,TRBD1,TGTGCCAGCAGCTCCCGACAGGGGAGGAATGAGCAGTTCTTC,CASSSRQGRNEQFF
-,TRBJ1-5,TRBV30,TRBD1,TGTGCCTGGAGTGAAACAGGGGGCAATCAGCCCCAGCATTTT,CAWSETGGNQPQHF
-,TRBJ1-3,TRBV5-1,TRBD1,TGCGCCAGCAGCTTAGGGACAGGGGGCGTCTCTGGAAACACCATATATTTT,CASSLGTGGVSGNTIYF
-,TRBJ1-5,TRBV28,-,TGTGCCAGCAGTCCCTTGCAGGGAAGCAATCAGCCCCAGCATTTT,CASSPLQGSNQPQHF